The present TCR beta chain was sequenced within a study of blood T cell repertoires in COVID-19. As for the study in general: Donors in the United States, Italy and Spain gave samples during acute or convalescent COVID-19. Nucleic acid was either cDNA or gDNA, and it came from T cells, B-cell-depleted T cells, or PBMCs.

In the authors' methods: Scientists estimated how many nucleated cells there were by amplifying reference gene primers. Some clones are missing from TCRdb's copy, which holds only in-frame ones; the method was immunoSEQ multiplex PCR. The V and J calls and clone size come from that table; D and trimming were worked out from the DNA. The repertoire holds approximately 16,000 clones, with 80% to 90% as singletons. Trimming stripped 6 bases from V and 2 bases from J, with 4 bases between. This CDR3 has 11 residues. Per the germline V gene, CDR1 is LGHDT and CDR2 is YNNKEL (reference sequence). The TCR was taken from a man at least 80 years old with acute or convalescent COVID-19. The chain has TRBV3-1 (or the pseudogene TRBV3-2) and TRBJ2-5; no clear D gene. The source material was peripheral blood. The CDR3 here is CASSLQETQYF. The DNA of the CDR3 is TGTGCCAGCAGTCTTCAAGAGACCCAGTACTTC.